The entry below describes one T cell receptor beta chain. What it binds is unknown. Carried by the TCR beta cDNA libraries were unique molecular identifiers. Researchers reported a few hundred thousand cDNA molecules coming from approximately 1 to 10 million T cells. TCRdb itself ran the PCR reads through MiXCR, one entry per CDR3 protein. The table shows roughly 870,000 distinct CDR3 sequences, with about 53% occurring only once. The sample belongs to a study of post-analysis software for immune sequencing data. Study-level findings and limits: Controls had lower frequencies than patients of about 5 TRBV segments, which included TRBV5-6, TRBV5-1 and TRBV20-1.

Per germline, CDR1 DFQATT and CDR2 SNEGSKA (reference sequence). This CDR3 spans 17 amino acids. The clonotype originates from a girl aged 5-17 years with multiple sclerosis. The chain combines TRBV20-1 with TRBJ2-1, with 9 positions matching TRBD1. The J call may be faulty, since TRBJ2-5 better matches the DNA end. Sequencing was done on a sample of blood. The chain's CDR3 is CSARDGTGFLLSMAQYF. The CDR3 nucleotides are TGCAGTGCTAGAGACGGGACAGGGTTTTTGTTAAGTATGGCCCAGTACTTC.